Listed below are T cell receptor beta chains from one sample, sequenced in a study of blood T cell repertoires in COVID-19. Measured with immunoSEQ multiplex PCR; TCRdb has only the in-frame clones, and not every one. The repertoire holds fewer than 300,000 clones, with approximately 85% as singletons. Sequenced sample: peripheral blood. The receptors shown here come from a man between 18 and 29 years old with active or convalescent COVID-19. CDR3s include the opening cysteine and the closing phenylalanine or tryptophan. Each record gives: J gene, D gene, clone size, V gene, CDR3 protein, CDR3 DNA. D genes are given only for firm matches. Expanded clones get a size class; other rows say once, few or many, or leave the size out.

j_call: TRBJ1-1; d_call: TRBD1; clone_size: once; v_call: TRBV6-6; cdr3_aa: CASSYDREITEAFF; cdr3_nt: TGTGCCAGCAGTTACGACAGGGAGATCACTGAAGCTTTCTTT
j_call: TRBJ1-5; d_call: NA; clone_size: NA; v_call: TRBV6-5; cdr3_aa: CASSYKGHYSNQPQHF; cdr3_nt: TGTGCCAGCAGTTACAAAGGACACTATAGCAATCAGCCCCAGCATTTT
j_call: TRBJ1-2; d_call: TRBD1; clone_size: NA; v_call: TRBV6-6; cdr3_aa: CASSFRDRDYGYTF; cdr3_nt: TGTGCCAGCAGTTTCCGGGACAGGGACTATGGCTACACCTTC
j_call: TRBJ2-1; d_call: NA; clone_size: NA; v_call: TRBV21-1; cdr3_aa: CASSKVRVAGINEQFF; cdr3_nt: TGTGCCAGCAGCAAAGTGAGAGTAGCGGGGATCAATGAGCAGTTCTTC
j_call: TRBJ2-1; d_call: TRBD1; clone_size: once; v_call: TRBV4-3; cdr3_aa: CASSYRDRGNEQFF; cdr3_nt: TGCGCCAGCAGCTACCGGGACAGGGGGAATGAGCAGTTCTTC
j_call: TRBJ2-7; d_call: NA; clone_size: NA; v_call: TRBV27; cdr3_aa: CASSQRRAYEQYF; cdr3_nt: TGTGCCAGCAGCCAGAGGCGGGCCTACGAGCAGTACTTC
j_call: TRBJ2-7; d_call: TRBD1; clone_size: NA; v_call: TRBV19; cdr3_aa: CASSFRQGSYEQYF; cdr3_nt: TGTGCCAGTAGTTTCCGACAGGGCTCCTACGAGCAGTACTTC
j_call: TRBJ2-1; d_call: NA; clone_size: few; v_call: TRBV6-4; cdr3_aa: CASSEGAGSYNEQFF; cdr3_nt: TGTGCCAGCAGTGAAGGGGCAGGGTCTTACAATGAGCAGTTCTTC
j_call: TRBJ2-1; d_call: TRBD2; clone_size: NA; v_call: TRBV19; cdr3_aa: CASSILVRGGNEQFF; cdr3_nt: TGTGCCAGTAGTATCTTGGTTCGGGGGGGCAATGAGCAGTTCTTC
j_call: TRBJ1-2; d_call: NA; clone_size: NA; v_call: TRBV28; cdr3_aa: CASSLSYRANYGYTF; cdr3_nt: TGTGCCAGCAGTTTATCATACAGGGCTAACTATGGCTACACCTTC
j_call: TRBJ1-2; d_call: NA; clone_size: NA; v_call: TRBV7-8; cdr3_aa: CASSWGNYGYTF; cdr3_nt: TGTGCCAGCAGCTGGGGCAACTATGGCTACACCTTC
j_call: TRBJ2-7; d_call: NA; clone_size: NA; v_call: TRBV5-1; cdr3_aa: CASSQDRLDYEQYF; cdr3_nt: TGCGCCAGCAGTCAAGACAGGTTGGACTACGAGCAGTACTTC
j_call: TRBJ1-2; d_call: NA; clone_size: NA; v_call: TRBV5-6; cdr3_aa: CASSPGRVEGGGYTF; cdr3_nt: TGTGCCAGCAGCCCGGGCCGTGTAGAGGGGGGGGGCTACACCTTC
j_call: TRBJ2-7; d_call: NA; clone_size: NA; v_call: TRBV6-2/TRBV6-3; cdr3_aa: CASSYPTEGPRDLEQYF; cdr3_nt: TGTGCCAGCAGTTACCCGACGGAGGGGCCAAGGGATCTCGAGCAGTACTTC
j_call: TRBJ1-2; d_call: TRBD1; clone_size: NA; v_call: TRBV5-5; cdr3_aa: CASIHPGQGYGYTF; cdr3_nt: TGTGCCAGCATCCATCCGGGACAGGGCTATGGCTACACCTTC
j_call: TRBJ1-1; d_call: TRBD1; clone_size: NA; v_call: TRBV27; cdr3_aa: CASSSRKTHTGAGDTEAFF; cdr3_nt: TGTGCCAGCAGTTCCCGGAAGACTCATACAGGGGCGGGCGACACTGAAGCTTTCTTT
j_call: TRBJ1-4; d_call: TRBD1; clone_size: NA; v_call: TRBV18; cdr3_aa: CASSPDRAGLEKLFF; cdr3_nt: TGTGCCAGCTCACCTGACAGGGCGGGCCTTGAAAAACTGTTTTTT
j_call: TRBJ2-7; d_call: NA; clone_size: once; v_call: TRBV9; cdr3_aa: CASSVEGRDYEQYF; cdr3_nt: TGTGCCAGCAGCGTAGAGGGCAGGGACTACGAGCAGTACTTC
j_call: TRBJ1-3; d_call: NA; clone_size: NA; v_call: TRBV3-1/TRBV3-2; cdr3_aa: CASSATGGAGNTIYF; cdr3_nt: TGTGCCAGCAGCGCTACCGGGGGGGCTGGAAACACCATATATTTT
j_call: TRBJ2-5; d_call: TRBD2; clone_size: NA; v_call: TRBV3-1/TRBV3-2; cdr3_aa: CASSHTSEETQYF; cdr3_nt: TGTGCCAGCAGCCACACTAGCGAAGAGACCCAGTACTTC
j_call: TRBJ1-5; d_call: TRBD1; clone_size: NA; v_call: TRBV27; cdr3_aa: CASSSIYRGDSNQPQHF; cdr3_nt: TGTGCCAGCAGTTCAATTTACAGGGGTGATAGCAATCAGCCCCAGCATTTT
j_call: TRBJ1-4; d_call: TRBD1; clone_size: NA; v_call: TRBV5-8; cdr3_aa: CASSSGQGLVNEKLFF; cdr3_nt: TGTGCCAGCAGCTCTGGACAGGGATTAGTTAATGAAAAACTGTTTTTT
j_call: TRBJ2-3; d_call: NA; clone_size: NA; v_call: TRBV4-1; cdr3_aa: CASSQAADTQYF; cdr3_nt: TGCGCCAGCAGCCAAGCTGCAGATACGCAGTATTTT